The sequence of this T cell receptor beta chain was determined in a study of blood T cell repertoires in COVID-19. About the research overall: From the United States, Italy and Spain came samples of acute and convalescent COVID-19. Sample material is recorded as cDNA or gDNA derived from T cells, B-cell-depleted T cells, or PBMCs.

The V gene's germline CDR1 is MNHEY and CDR2 SVGAGI. The CDR3 is 15 residues long. V dropped 0 bases and J dropped 3 bases, with 12 bases sitting between them. In the original analysis: For nucleated cells, counts were estimated from reference gene primer amplification. Libraries were prepared by immunoSEQ multiplex PCR; TCRdb keeps only in-frame clonotypes and omits some of them. D and trimming come from the DNA, and the V and J calls and clone size come from that table. This sample has about 110,000 clones, with nearly 90% found just once. Sequencing was performed on peripheral blood. The source is a human donor in a cohort sampled during active COVID-19. The rearrangement links TRBV6-5 to TRBJ2-7, with D perhaps TRBD1 (6 bases). The CDR3 DNA follows: TGTGCCAGCAGTTACTCTCACCGGGACATCTACGAGCAGTACTTC. Encoded protein: CASSYSHRDIYEQYF.